A few counts support the clone carrying this TCR beta chain. Its cognate antigen is unknown. TCRdb's copy holds only in-frame clones and misses some; the assay was immunoSEQ multiplex PCR. The data show some 140,000 clones, roughly 80% seen once. These data come from a study of T cell responses to AZD1222 COVID-19 vaccine. The study, taken as a whole, reports: Researchers took repertoire samples only after the peak T cell response had come. Clonal diversity may have been underestimated, and the donors were mostly white British, with more females than males.

The CDR3 length is 14 residues. The germline gives CDR1 SGDLS, CDR2 YYNGEE. V was clipped by 3 bases and J by 8 bases, with 14 bases between them. The genes are TRBV9 and TRBJ2-2; no clear D gene. The TCR originated in an adult in good health. This specimen consisted of peripheral blood, obtained on day 0 of AZD1222 vaccination. DNA of the CDR3: TGTGCCAGCAGCGCCGCACGGAGCATGGGGGAGCTGTTTTTT. Translated: CASSAARSMGELFF.